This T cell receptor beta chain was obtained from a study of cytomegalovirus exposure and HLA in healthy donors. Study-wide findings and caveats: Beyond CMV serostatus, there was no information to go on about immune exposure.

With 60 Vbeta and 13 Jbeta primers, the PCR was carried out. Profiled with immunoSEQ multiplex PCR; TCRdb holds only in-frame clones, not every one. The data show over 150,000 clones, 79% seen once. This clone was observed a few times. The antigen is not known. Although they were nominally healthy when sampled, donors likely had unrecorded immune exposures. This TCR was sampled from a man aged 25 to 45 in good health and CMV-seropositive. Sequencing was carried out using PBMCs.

The CDR3 protein is CASSFQGSGNQPQHF. Written as DNA, the CDR3 is TGTGCCAGCAGTTTCCAGGGATCCGGCAATCAGCCCCAGCATTTT. The chain employs TRBV27 and TRBJ1-5, with a weak D call TRBD1 (5 bases). With 3 bases removed from V and 2 bases from J, the gap between germline ends came to 11 bases. In germline, CDR1 is MNHEY, CDR2 SMNVEV (reference sequence). The length of the CDR3 is 15 residues.